This T cell receptor (beta chain) was obtained from a study of T cells in Graves' hyperthyroidism and ophthalmopathy. Study-wide findings and caveats: Most thyroid clonotypes that were expanded above 0.001 also turned up in blood. Ophthalmopathy, which appeared later, was predicted by the model a median about 6 months before onset.

A note on this clonotype: Its antigen remains unidentified.

Using RNA transcripts as the source, TCR beta CDR3 regions were amplified. HTBI primers were employed in a first-round RT-PCR of the TCR CDR3. TCRdb called the multiplex PCR reads again in MiXCR, with one record for every CDR3 protein. This table holds about 570,000 distinct CDR3 sequences, around 45% found once. V was pared by 3 bases and J by 5 bases, with 7 bases of the junction left unmatched. The CDR3 extends over 14 amino acids. Germline CDR1 LNHDA, CDR2 SQIVND (reference sequence). This sequence joins TRBV19 and TRBJ2-7; 7 positions match TRBD2. The sequencing input was peripheral blood or thyroid tissue (not recorded which). This TCR was sampled from an adult woman with Graves' disease, either hyperthyroidism or ophthalmopathy (not recorded which). This CDR3 reads CASSIFGRSDEQYF. The DNA for the CDR3 is TGTGCCAGTAGTATTTTCGGGAGGAGCGACGAGCAGTACTTC.